The clone carrying this T cell receptor (beta chain) was observed a handful of times. Its matching antigen is unknown. One end of the junction fails to match germline, which may point to a read error. In the PCR, 60 Vbeta and 13 Jbeta primers were used. Sequencing used immunoSEQ multiplex PCR; TCRdb keeps in-frame clones, though not all of them. Here the sample spans under 150,000 clones, 73% being singletons. The data belong to a study of cytomegalovirus exposure and HLA in healthy donors. Study conclusions and caveats: Rare sequences made up most TCRs, while some public TCRs were found in many donors.

CDR1 is SSHAT and CDR2 is FNYEAQ in the germline V gene (reference sequence). The CDR3 has 17 residues. The TCR comes from a human donor in good health. The chain recombines TRBV7-7 with TRBJ2-2; 8 bases are a match to TRBD2. Material: PBMCs. The DNA for the CDR3 is TGTGCTAGCAGCTTTTTAGGCGGGGGGACTGAAACCGGGGAGCTGTTTTTT. Its protein is CASSFLGGGTETGELFF. The complete variable domain, with remaining parts taken from reference TRBV7-7 and TRBJ2-2, reads GAGVSQSPRYKVTKRGQDVTLRCDPISSHATLYWYQQALGQGPEFLTYFNYEAQPDKSGLPSDRFSAERPEGSISTLTIQRTEQRDSAMYRCASSFLGGGTETGELFFGEGSRLTVL.